The source of this T cell receptor (beta chain) is a study of T cells in women clearing cervical HPV infection. Study-level findings and limits: A classifier using richness and V gene abundances reached an AUC of approximately 0.79. Cases carried less TRBV6-7 than controls: 0.11% versus 0.16%.

This CDR3 has 14 amino acids. V was clipped by 2 bases and J by 3 bases, with 11 bases between them. Germline V lookup: CDR1 SEHNR, CDR2 FQNEAQ (reference sequence). Concerning this clone: Its antigen remains unknown. The CDR3 end falls 3 residues outside the read, so it is completed with the germline J gene.

The table came from immunoSEQ multiplex PCR; TCRdb's copy has only in-frame clones and leaves some out. Recorded for this sample: tens of thousands of clones. The V call is TRBV7-9, the J call TRBJ2-7; no reliable D call. The sequence came from a woman aged 18 to 75 with a cervical HPV16 infection that either progressed to CIN3+ or cleared (not recorded which). The specimen was blood buffy coat. Incomplete CDR3 DNA: TGTGCCAGCAGCTTATTCTCCAGGAACTACGAG. Its translation: CASSLFSRNYE. The whole CDR3 region reads CASSLFSRNYEQYF.